This T cell receptor beta chain originates from a study of T cell responses to AZD1222 COVID-19 vaccine. The CDR3 loop spans 13 amino acids. Germline lookup yields CDR1 SGHDT and CDR2 YYEEEE. Deletions cut 2 bases from V and 5 bases from J, with 10 bases between. Only a few counts were recorded for this clone. Its antigen is unknown. General study findings and limits: Most donors were white British and more were female, and clonal diversity was possibly underestimated.

Some clones are missing from TCRdb's copy, which holds only in-frame ones; the method was immunoSEQ multiplex PCR. The sample has approximately 160,000 clones; approximately 90% are singletons. The clonotype comes from an adult in good health. This chain connects TRBV5-6 to TRBJ1-2; a possible D gene is TRBD1 (5 bases). Sequencing was performed on peripheral blood, taken on day 0 of AZD1222 vaccination. CDR3 bases: TGTGCCAGCAGCTTACAGGATAGATATGGCTACACCTTC. This translates into CASSLQDRYGYTF.